This T cell receptor beta chain appears in the sequencing data of a study of shared clonotypes between healthy human individuals. Study conclusions and caveats: Expectations were that clonotype sharing among donors would be affected by sequencing depth.

The V end was cut by 1 base, the J end by 4 bases, with 11 bases between. This CDR3 has 14 residues. Looked up from germline, CDR1 is LGHNA and CDR2 is YNFKEQ. Worth noting for this clone: Its antigen remains unknown.

CD45RA-negative memory and CD45RA+ naive subsets were split from the CD4+ cells. Measured with immunoSEQ multiplex PCR; TCRdb has only the in-frame clones, and not every one. The profile covers 550,000 to 700,000 clones, with around 73% appearing a single time and around 2% taken by the ten largest. The chain employs TRBV4-2 and TRBJ2-7; D gene uncertain. The origin of this receptor is a woman younger than 45 in good health. Source material: memory CD4+ T cells sorted from blood. Subset noted: CD45RA-negative fraction. CDR3 sequence: CASSQVGGLYEQYF. The CDR3 nucleotides are TGTGCCAGCAGCCAAGTTGGTGGGCTTTACGAGCAGTACTTC.